The 13 T cell receptor beta chains presented below share a single source sample, sequenced in a study of blood T cells in healthy people across ages (dated by TCRdb to the mid-2010s). To prepare the library, 5' RACE was applied. For sequencing, an Illumina HiSeq 2500 was employed. The second PCR ran for about 6 to 12 cycles and used a J-beta primer mix along with a sample-barcoded 5' primer. Starting from the raw public reads, TCRdb applied fastp trimming at Q25, assembled clones with MiXCR and retained in-frame beta chains. Each CDR3 protein gets just one entry, which takes the most common genes and DNA from the rows behind it. Present in this sample are some 1,500,000 distinct CDR3 sequences, roughly 43% of which were seen just once. The ten largest clones take up 4% of the sample. The sample was blood. These receptors came from a woman between 18 and 29 years old in good health.

V usage is TRBV6-1 and J usage is TRBJ2-1; D uncertain. Trimming left V 11 bases short and J 3 bases short, with 14 bases between. The CDR3 runs 13 residues. Germline CDR1 and CDR2: MNHNS and SASEGT. The CDR3 DNA sequence: TGTGCCGCGGATCCCTACGGCTACAATGAGCAGTTCTTC. Amino acid sequence: CAADPYGYNEQFF.

The chain joins TRBV15 to TRBJ2-1; D is undetermined. Germline-derived CDR1 and CDR2 are LNHNV and YYDKDF (reference sequence). V lost 0 bases, J lost 10 bases, and 13 bases lay in between. The CDR3 loop spans 14 amino acids. CDR3 in DNA: TGTGCCACCAGCAGAGAGTTGCTTATCACCGAGCAGTTCTTC. Its protein is CATSRELLITEQFF.

This chain joins TRBV20-1 and TRBJ1-1; no definite D call. Deletions cut 1 base from V and 10 bases from J, with 10 bases between. CDR3 length equals 11 residues. The germline V gene encodes CDR1 DFQATT and CDR2 SNEGSKA (reference sequence). CDR3 nucleotides: TGCAGTGCTAGAGTAATCCTCGGAGCTTTCTTT. Protein sequence: CSARVILGAFF.

A few counts support this clonotype. The chain links TRBV20-1 to TRBJ2-3, with D hard to call. The CDR3 contains 11 residues. Germline V gene data show CDR1 as DFQATT and CDR2 as SNEGSKA (reference sequence). Trimming left V 6 bases short and J 6 bases short, with 10 bases between. The CDR3 nucleotides read TGCAGTGCCTCTCTGAGGGATACGCAGTATTTT. Amino acids: CSASLRDTQYF.

The chain employs TRBV29-1 and TRBJ2-1; TRBD2 agrees at 8 bases. Germline V gives CDR1 SQVTM, CDR2 ANQGSEA. V was pared by 3 bases and J by 1 base, with 8 bases of the junction left unmatched. CDR3 length: 16 amino acids. The CDR3 sequence is CSVERIAGSSYNEQFF. DNA for the CDR3: TGCAGCGTTGAGCGTATAGCGGGGAGTTCCTACAATGAGCAGTTCTTC.

The rearrangement uses TRBV28 and TRBJ2-2; no definite D call. This CDR3 is 14 amino acids long. The V end was cut by 7 bases, the J end by 4 bases, with 13 bases between. Looked up from germline, CDR1 is MDHEN and CDR2 is SYDVKM. This CDR3 reads CASTLLGSTGELFF. The CDR3 DNA reads as TGTGCCAGCACCCTTTTGGGATCCACCGGGGAGCTGTTTTTT.

The chain employs TRBV9 and TRBJ2-3, with unresolved D. CDR3 size: 13 residues. CDR1 is SGDLS, CDR2 YYNGEE, per germline. Trimming took 4 bases from V and 4 from J, leaving 10 bases between them. Written as DNA, the CDR3 is TGTGCCAGCAGCCCACCATCCCCAGATACGCAGTATTTT. It encodes CASSPPSPDTQYF.

The rearrangement links TRBV25-1 to TRBJ2-1; 7 bases align to TRBD1. The germline gives CDR1 MGHDK, CDR2 SYGVNS. J lost 3 bases, V lost 6 bases, and 5 bases had no gene match. CDR3 length equals 14 residues. CDR3 coding DNA: TGTGCCAGCAGCCGGGACAGTCACTACAATGAGCAGTTCTTC. Translated: CASSRDSHYNEQFF.

The chain recombines TRBV19 with TRBJ1-1; D is possibly TRBD1 (5 bases). Germline V gene sequence: CDR1 LNHDA, CDR2 SQIVND (reference sequence). V lost 1 base and J 5 bases, leaving 17 bases between the germline ends. The CDR3 spans 16 residues. CDR3 DNA: TGTGCCAGTAGTATAGGTACTCAGGGTGGTAAGACTGAAGCTTTCTTT. It yields the protein CASSIGTQGGKTEAFF. The variable domain in full, with the rest retrieved from reference TRBV19 and TRBJ1-1, is DGGITQSPKYLFRKEGQNVTLSCEQNLNHDAMYWYRQDPGQGLRLIYYSQIVNDFQKGDIAEGYSVSREKKESFPLTVTSAQKNPTAFYLCASSIGTQGGKTEAFFGQGTRLTVV.

The chain carries TRBV4-3 and TRBJ2-4; tentatively, D is TRBD1 (5 bases). The V gene lost 0 bases and the J gene lost 5 bases, with 26 bases spanning the gap. This CDR3 is 20 amino acids long. The germline V gene has CDR1 LGHNA and CDR2 YSLEER. CDR3 coding DNA: TGCGCCAGCAGCCAAGAGGGATTGGTCAGGGATCGATTTGCCGAAAACATTCAGTACTTC. Translating it yields CASSQEGLVRDRFAENIQYF.

On this clonotype: A much larger clone differs from this one at a single base, so this may be a read error. The J gene is TRBJ1-1, the V gene TRBV7-2; TRBD1 matches at 9 bases. Per germline, CDR1 SGHTA and CDR2 FQGNSA. V lost 5 bases, J lost 6 bases, and 7 bases stayed unmatched. CDR3 length equals 14 residues. This CDR3 is CASSVGGQGAEAFF. The CDR3 coding sequence is TGTGCCAGCAGCGTAGGGGGACAGGGCGCTGAAGCTTTCTTT.

The rearrangement joins TRBV7-2 to TRBJ2-5, with D perhaps TRBD2 (6 bases). The J call may be faulty, since TRBJ2-7 better matches the DNA end. Germline values: CDR1 SGHTA, CDR2 FQGNSA. CDR3 length: 14 amino acids. The CDR3 region has the DNA TGTGCCAGCAGCTTTTACGGGAGTAGGGACGAGCAGTACTTC. Residues: CASSFYGSRDEQYF.

This clonotype was seen a few times. This rearrangement joins TRBV27 to TRBJ2-3; 7 bases line up with TRBD1. V was pared by 6 bases and J by 2 bases, with 5 bases of the junction left unmatched. The CDR3 consists of 14 residues. The germline V gene encodes CDR1 MNHEY and CDR2 SMNVEV (reference sequence). Here the CDR3 DNA reads TGTGCCAGCAGACCTACAGGGGTCACAGATACGCAGTATTTT. The encoded protein is CASRPTGVTDTQYF.